Sequencing of this T cell receptor beta chain was carried out in a study of blood T cells in healthy people across ages. Whole-study findings and limits: The lack of PBMC sorting stopped any conclusive naive versus antigen-experienced comparison. TCR beta diversity correlated strongly with naive T cell percentage.

A second PCR of roughly 7 to 11 cycles used a sample-barcoded 5' primer and a J-beta primer mix. In TCRdb, the 5' RACE reads were re-called with MiXCR into one record per CDR3 protein. The sample consists of about 650,000 distinct CDR3 sequences, roughly half of them appearing once. Peripheral blood from each donor was collected in a volume of approximately 9.2 milliliters. Researchers report isolating at least 7 million PBMCs per sample. V dropped 9 bases and J dropped 10; count of bases not matched to a gene: 7. Per germline, CDR1 ENHRY and CDR2 SYGVKD. CDR3 length: 12 residues. Remarks on this clonotype: Its antigen remains unknown. A much larger clone differs from this one at a single base, so this may be a read error.

Sequences were obtained from blood. J is TRBJ2-1 and V is TRBV10-3, with 9 bases fitting TRBD2. The receptor was isolated from a woman aged 80 or older in good health. In DNA form, the CDR3 reads TGTGCCATTGGACTAGCGCAGGAGGAGCAGTTCTTC. This codes for CAIGLAQEEQFF.